Listed below are T cell receptor beta chains from one sample, sequenced in a study of blood T cell repertoires in COVID-19. Data came from immunoSEQ multiplex PCR; TCRdb stores just in-frame clones and leaves some out. The table includes roughly 500,000 clones, approximately 91% detected once. Sequencing was performed on PBMCs or T cells enriched from blood (not recorded which). All receptors come from a woman aged 60-75 years who had recovered from COVID-19. The CDR3 runs from the conserved cysteine through the conserved F or W. A D gene is named only where the DNA matches it firmly. The size of a clone is reported for some rows only, either as once, few or many, or as a class for expanded clones.

cdr3_aa cdr3_nt clone_size v_call d_call j_call
CAISETLGQGWYF TGTGCCATCAGTGAGACCTTGGGACAAGGGTGGTACTTC . TRBV10-3 . TRBJ2-7
CASIIYSNQPQHF TGTGCCAGCATAATTTATAGCAATCAGCCCCAGCATTTT . TRBV6-5 . TRBJ1-5
CASGLPPGLSSGNTIYF TGTGCTAGTGGTTTGCCCCCTGGACTCTCCTCTGGAAACACCATATATTTT . TRBV12-5 . TRBJ1-3
CASSPRKGAGDTQYF TGTGCCAGCTCACCAAGAAAGGGGGCAGGGGATACGCAGTATTTT . TRBV18 TRBD1 TRBJ2-3
CSAWGGRDTGELFF TGCAGCGCCTGGGGCGGACGCGACACCGGGGAGCTGTTTTTT . TRBV29-1 . TRBJ2-2
CASSARGQGGSEQYF TGTGCCAGCAGCGCCAGGGGGCAGGGAGGATCCGAGCAGTACTTC . TRBV2 TRBD1 TRBJ2-7
CASSLNLEQGYTGELFF TGTGCCAGCAGTTTAAATTTGGAACAGGGGTACACCGGGGAGCTGTTTTTT . TRBV28 TRBD1 TRBJ2-2
CAISDSSNQPQHF TGTGCCATCAGCGACAGTAGCAATCAGCCCCAGCATTTT . TRBV10-3 . TRBJ1-5
CASSLGTSGSTDTQYF TGTGCCAGCAGCTTGGGAACTAGCGGATCCACAGATACGCAGTATTTT . TRBV5-5 TRBD2 TRBJ2-3
CASSFEGQVYEKLFF TGTGCCAGCAGCTTCGAGGGACAGGTGTATGAAAAACTGTTTTTT . TRBV11-3 TRBD1 TRBJ1-4
CASSLTGGGNTEAFF TGTGCCAGCAGCCTAACAGGGGGTGGCAACACTGAAGCTTTCTTT . TRBV3-1/TRBV3-2 TRBD1 TRBJ1-1
CASSQEPRTGGWNTEAFF TGCGCCAGCAGCCAAGAACCCCGGACAGGGGGCTGGAACACTGAAGCTTTCTTT . TRBV4-1 TRBD1 TRBJ1-1
CASSTVGPDTQYF TGTGCCAGCAGTACTGTGGGCCCAGATACGCAGTATTTT . TRBV7-2 . TRBJ2-3
CASSPKTVQMNTEAFF TGCGCCAGCAGCCCCAAAACAGTACAAATGAACACTGAAGCTTTCTTT . TRBV4-1 . TRBJ1-1
CASSQTGVHSSGNTIYF TGTGCCAGCAGCCAAACAGGGGTCCATAGCTCTGGAAACACCATATATTTT . TRBV4-2 TRBD1 TRBJ1-3
CASTGRGYGYTF TGTGCCAGCACAGGGCGTGGCTATGGCTACACCTTC few TRBV27 . TRBJ1-2